Shown below are 31 T cell receptor beta chains from a single sample sequenced in a study of T-cell reconstitution after alpha-beta-depleted transplantation in children. The TCRbeta library incorporated unique molecular identifiers. TCRdb passed the PCR reads through MiXCR, listing each CDR3 protein once. The sample lists about 220,000 distinct CDR3 sequences; over 15% were seen once. Sequencing used PBMCs, mostly from graft donor cells, obtained 360 days after TCRalphabeta/CD19-depleted stem cell transplant. Receptor source: a male patient aged 2-9 years who had a stem cell transplant for acute lymphoblastic leukemia, so the T cells may come from the graft donor.

This clonotype was observed a handful of times. This rearrangement joins TRBV12-3 or TRBV12-4 to TRBJ1-6; possible D gene TRBD1, 6 bases. The V and J ends lost 2 bases and 6 bases respectively, with 14 bases between them. This CDR3 is built from 16 residues. CDR3 loop: CASSLMGAGSNSPLHF. The CDR3 DNA reads TGTGCCAGCAGTTTAATGGGGGCAGGGTCTAATTCACCCCTCCACTTT.

The chain carries TRBV18 and TRBJ1-3; TRBD1 might be the D (6 bases). CDR1 and CDR2 (germline): KGHSH, LQKENI. V lost 5 bases and J lost 2, with 10 bases in between. This CDR3 has 14 amino acids. The CDR3 bases are TGTGCCAGCTCAGCCGGGACAACTGGAAACACCATATATTTT. It yields the protein CASSAGTTGNTIYF.

The table lists this clonotype with a few counts. The CDR3: CASSRLASGQGANEQYF. The CDR3 DNA reads as TGTGCCAGCAGTCGATTAGCCTCGGGACAGGGTGCCAACGAGCAGTACTTC. The rearrangement links TRBV12-3 or TRBV12-4 to TRBJ2-7, with TRBD1 matching over 9 bases. The CDR3 is 17 amino acids. V lost 5 bases and J lost 5; bases outside the gene matches: 16.

This clonotype was counted only a few times. The chain couples TRBV7-2 to TRBJ2-1; a possible D gene is TRBD2 (6 bases). This CDR3 has 15 amino acids. Deletions cut 5 bases from V and 2 bases from J, with 13 bases between. CDR1 and CDR2 from the germline V gene are SGHTA and FQGNSA. Here the CDR3 DNA reads TGTGCCAGCAGCGAAGACTGGGGGGCCTACAATGAGCAGTTCTTC. Translation gives CASSEDWGAYNEQFF.

The sample holds a few counts of this clonotype. CDR3 protein: CASSSQILASGELFF. Written as DNA, the CDR3 is TGTGCCAGCAGCTCACAAATACTAGCGTCCGGGGAGCTGTTTTTT. V gene TRBV7-2 combines with J gene TRBJ2-2; 7 nucleotides match TRBD2. There are 15 residues in the CDR3. With 4 bases clipped from V and 6 bases from J, the junction kept 8 bases outside the gene matches. Germline CDR1 and CDR2: SGHTA and FQGNSA.

This clonotype showed up just a few times. This chain's CDR3 is CASTSGGAGDTQYF. CDR3 sequence (DNA): TGCGCCAGCACCAGCGGGGGGGCAGGGGATACGCAGTATTTT. The chain links TRBV5-1 to TRBJ2-3; 10 bases are a match to TRBD2. CDR1 SGHRS and CDR2 YFSETQ come from the germline V gene. The CDR3 runs 14 residues. The V segment lost 6 bases and the J segment 6 bases; nucleotides outside the gene matches: 7. The whole variable domain, filled in from reference TRBV5-1 and TRBJ2-3, reads KAGVTQTPRYLIKTRGQQVTLSCSPISGHRSVSWYQQTPGQGLQFLFEYFSETQRNKGNFPGRFSGRQFSNSRSEMNVSTLELGDSALYLCASTSGGAGDTQYFGPGTRLTVL.

V usage is TRBV20-1 and J usage is TRBJ2-7, with 8 bases aligning to TRBD1. The CDR3 contains 11 residues. The germline CDR1 and CDR2 sequences are DFQATT and SNEGSKA (reference sequence). Unmatched junction bases numbered 7, after V lost 6 bases and J lost 9 bases. CDR3: CSAKGQGRQYF. Here the CDR3 DNA reads TGCAGTGCCAAAGGACAGGGAAGGCAGTACTTC.

A remark on this clonotype: The conserved phenylalanine or tryptophan normally closing the CDR3 is absent here, so this likely arose from a read error. V gene TRBV5-1 combines with J gene TRBJ1-1; TRBD1 aligns across 7 bases. The CDR3 totals 13 residues. V lost 4 bases, J lost 5 bases, and 5 bases stayed unmatched. Germline CDR1 reads SGHRS; CDR2 reads YFSETQ. The CDR3 DNA reads as TGCGCCAGCAGCGAACAGGGGAATACTGAAGCTTTCTGT. It specifies CASSEQGNTEAFC.

This clonotype has only a few counts. J is TRBJ1-4 and V is TRBV5-8; D ambiguous. Trimming stripped 4 bases from V and 6 bases from J, with 13 bases between. The CDR3 extends over 14 amino acids. Germline CDR1 and CDR2: SGHTS and YDEGEE. CDR3 amino acids: CASSSDRRDEKLFF. CDR3 bases: TGTGCCAGCAGCAGCGACCGGAGGGATGAAAAACTGTTTTTT.

This chain joins TRBV10-3 and TRBJ1-3; D gene uncertain. CDR3 size: 16 residues. The ends were cut back, 7 bases at V and 0 bases at J, with 16 bases in the middle. Per the germline V gene, CDR1 is ENHRY and CDR2 is SYGVKD. This CDR3 is CAIKAYVQNSGNTIYF. Written as DNA, the CDR3 is TGTGCCATCAAGGCCTACGTACAGAACTCTGGAAACACCATATATTTT.

The genes are TRBV20-1 and TRBJ2-7; 10 bases are shared with TRBD2. Germline-derived CDR1 and CDR2 are DFQATT and SNEGSKA (reference sequence). This CDR3 region has 14 residues. Losses at the gene ends were 3 bases for V and 3 bases for J; bases not matched to a gene: 5. CDR3 sequence (DNA): TGCAGTGCTAGTTTAGCGGGGGGCCACTACGAGCAGTACTTC. Protein: CSASLAGGHYEQYF.

This clonotype was recorded a few times. The chain employs TRBV12-3 or TRBV12-4 and TRBJ2-3; D is ambiguous. The CDR3 spans 15 residues. V was pared by 0 bases and J by 2 bases, with 9 bases between. Written as DNA, the CDR3 is TGTGCCAGCAGTTTAGCCCGACATTCCACAGATACGCAGTATTTT. This encodes CASSLARHSTDTQYF.

This clonotype was detected ten times or more. V usage is TRBV7-2 and J usage is TRBJ2-1; 10 bases are a match to TRBD1. Germline-derived CDR1 and CDR2 are SGHTA and FQGNSA. The V segment lost 5 bases and the J segment 5 bases; nucleotides outside the gene matches: 3. This CDR3 is 14 amino acids long. The CDR3 sequence: CASSGDRGHNEQFF. CDR3 in DNA: TGTGCCAGCAGCGGGGACAGGGGCCACAATGAGCAGTTCTTC.

This chain connects TRBV11-1 to TRBJ1-4; D gene unclear. Trimming took 6 bases from V and 5 from J, leaving 16 bases between them. CDR1 and CDR2 from the germline V gene are SGHAT and FQDESV (reference sequence). There are 15 residues in the CDR3. The CDR3 protein is CASSYGHSGNEKLFF. The CDR3 coding sequence is TGTGCCAGCAGTTACGGGCACTCTGGGAATGAAAAACTGTTTTTT.

This clonotype was recorded a few times. The chain links TRBV20-1 to TRBJ2-1; maybe TRBD2 (6 bases). CDR3 length: 14 residues. V lost 4 bases and J 4 bases, leaving 14 bases between the germline ends. CDR1 DFQATT and CDR2 SNEGSKA come from the germline V gene (reference sequence). The CDR3 reads CSAMRDQTYNEQFF. The CDR3 nucleotides read TGCAGTGCTATGCGGGACCAAACTTACAATGAGCAGTTCTTC.

This clonotype was seen only a few times. This chain joins TRBV12-3 or TRBV12-4 and TRBJ2-3; the D is unclear. Trimming removed 5 bases at V and 6 bases at J, with 9 bases between. The CDR3 is 12 amino acids. The DNA of the CDR3 is TGTGCCAGCAGTCCTCTGGTGGATACGCAGTATTTT. As protein: CASSPLVDTQYF.

This sequence joins TRBV5-1 and TRBJ2-1; 10 positions agree with TRBD1. The CDR3 is 17 residues long. Trimming removed 0 bases from V and 8 bases from J; junction bases left unmatched: 11. Germline assignment: CDR1 SGHRS and CDR2 YFSETQ. CDR3 DNA sequence: TGCGCCAGCAGCTTGGGAGACAGGGGGCCGTCTTGGGATGAGCAGTTCTTC. Translation: CASSLGDRGPSWDEQFF.

A few counts support this clonotype. V usage is TRBV7-2 and J usage is TRBJ1-1; the match to TRBD1 covers 8 bases. Trimming at V came to 5 bases and at J to 0 bases, leaving 2 bases not matched to a gene. The CDR3 extends over 14 amino acids. The germline V gene encodes CDR1 SGHTA and CDR2 FQGNSA. This chain's CDR3 is CASSPDRVNTEAFF. The DNA for the CDR3 is TGTGCCAGCAGCCCGGACAGGGTGAACACTGAAGCTTTCTTT.

This clonotype was seen repeatedly, ten times or more. The chain employs TRBV9 and TRBJ2-6, with a weak D call TRBD1 (5 bases). Germline CDR1 is SGDLS and CDR2 is YYNGEE. Trimming removed 4 bases from V and 4 bases from J, with 21 bases in between. The CDR3 covers 18 residues. CDR3 DNA: TGTGCCAGCAGCCCTGGACACGCTCCCCCCACCGGGGCCAACGTCCTGACTTTC. Translation: CASSPGHAPPTGANVLTF.

V and J are TRBV27 and TRBJ2-3, with a possible D match to TRBD2 (7 bases). The V and J ends lost 3 bases and 0 bases respectively, with 16 bases between them. The CDR3 is 17 residues long. The germline gives CDR1 MNHEY, CDR2 SMNVEV (reference sequence). The CDR3 coding sequence is TGTGCCAGCAGTTTCGCCCGGGGGAGGGGGAGCACAGATACGCAGTATTTT. Its translation: CASSFARGRGSTDTQYF.

The V call is TRBV7-9, the J call TRBJ2-3, with 10 nucleotides matching TRBD1. Germline assignment: CDR1 SEHNR and CDR2 FQNEAQ (reference sequence). Trimming at V came to 1 base and at J to 3 bases, leaving 4 bases not matched to a gene. The CDR3 is 16 amino acids. CDR3: CASSLGWDRGTDTQYF. DNA for the CDR3: TGTGCCAGCAGCTTAGGTTGGGACAGGGGAACAGATACGCAGTATTTT.

This clonotype showed up just a few times. This chain joins TRBV7-2 and TRBJ1-4; D gene unclear. The CDR3 is made up of 14 amino acids. V lost 0 bases and J 7 bases, leaving 9 bases between the germline ends. CDR1 is SGHTA, CDR2 FQGNSA, per germline. CDR3 loop: CASSLAPGGEKLFF. In nucleotides, the CDR3 is TGTGCCAGCAGCTTAGCGCCAGGTGGTGAAAAACTGTTTTTT.

This clonotype was counted many times. The CDR3 nucleotides are TGTGCCAGCAGCGTAGCTCCGGACAGGGAGACCCAGTACTTC. Protein: CASSVAPDRETQYF. The genes are TRBV9 and TRBJ2-5, with 7 bases matching TRBD1. Germline CDR1 is SGDLS and CDR2 is YYNGEE. V lost 0 bases, J lost 5 bases, and 4 bases stayed unmatched. The CDR3 spans 14 residues. The full variable domain, in which reference TRBV9 and TRBJ2-5 provide the parts outside the CDR3, is DSGVTQTPKHLITATGQRVTLRCSPRSGDLSVYWYQQSLDQGLQFLIQYYNGEERAKGNILERFSAQQFPDLHSELNLSSLELGDSALYFCASSVAPDRETQYFGPGTRLLVL.

This clonotype showed up just a few times. The rearrangement joins TRBV5-1 to TRBJ1-2; D is possibly TRBD1 (5 bases). Germline lookup yields CDR1 SGHRS and CDR2 YFSETQ. V lost 6 bases to trimming and J lost 3 bases, with 12 bases between them. The CDR3 has 13 amino acids. The CDR3, as DNA: TGCGCCAGCACCCCAGGGACCGACTATGGCTACACCTTC. This codes for CASTPGTDYGYTF.

This clonotype was seen a few times. The chain employs TRBV4-3 and TRBJ2-7; 7 bases fit TRBD1. The germline V gene encodes CDR1 LGHNA and CDR2 YSLEER. The CDR3 totals 16 residues. With 2 bases clipped from V and 2 bases from J, the junction kept 9 bases outside the gene matches. The DNA of the CDR3 is TGCGCCAGCAGCCAATTAAGAGGGACAGCTCCCTACGAGCAGTACTTC. This encodes CASSQLRGTAPYEQYF.

In its sample, this clonotype was seen a few times. The chain couples TRBV5-6 to TRBJ1-5; 9 nucleotides line up with TRBD1. V lost 3 bases, J lost 3 bases, and 4 bases stayed unmatched. Germline loops: CDR1 SGHDT, CDR2 YYEEEE. The CDR3 is made up of 15 amino acids. DNA of the CDR3: TGTGCCAGCAGCTCCCGGGACAGGGCCAATCAGCCCCAGCATTTT. This sequence encodes CASSSRDRANQPQHF. Based on the CDR3 plus reference TRBV5-6 and TRBJ1-5, the full variable domain is DAGVTQSPTHLIKTRGQQVTLRCSPKSGHDTVSWYQQALGQGPQFIFQYYEEEERQRGNFPDRFSGHQFPNYSSELNVNALLLGDSALYLCASSSRDRANQPQHFGDGTRLSIL.

The rearrangement uses TRBV7-8 and TRBJ2-5; the D gene is possibly TRBD1 (5 bases). The CDR3 is 14 residues long. V gave up 0 bases and J gave up 3 bases, with 8 bases separating them. The germline V gene has CDR1 SGHVS and CDR2 FQNEAQ. This CDR3 is CASSLAATEETQYF. CDR3 DNA: TGTGCCAGCAGCTTAGCCGCGACAGAAGAGACCCAGTACTTC.

The chain has TRBV15 and TRBJ1-1; D uncertain. The CDR3 runs 15 residues. Germline loops: CDR1 LNHNV, CDR2 YYDKDF (reference sequence). Deletions cut 0 bases from V and 2 bases from J, with 10 bases between. DNA of the CDR3: TGTGCCACCAGCAGAGAGGGTGTTGTCAACACTGAAGCTTTCTTT. Translating it yields CATSREGVVNTEAFF.

The rearrangement joins TRBV5-1 to TRBJ2-2; D gene unclear. The length of the CDR3 is 15 residues. V was trimmed by 4 bases and J by 3 bases, leaving 13 bases between them. The germline V gene encodes CDR1 SGHRS and CDR2 YFSETQ. Here the CDR3 reads CASSPDSSDTGELFF. CDR3 nucleotide sequence: TGCGCCAGCAGCCCCGACTCATCGGACACCGGGGAGCTGTTTTTT.

This clonotype was detected a few times. This chain joins TRBV12-3 or TRBV12-4 and TRBJ1-6; D is perhaps TRBD1 (5 bases). Trimming left V 1 base short and J 7 bases short, with 11 bases between. The CDR3 spans 15 residues. The CDR3 region is CASSLVGTVNSPLHF. The CDR3 coding sequence is TGTGCCAGCAGTTTAGTAGGGACCGTAAATTCACCCCTCCACTTT.

This clonotype was detected a few times. The rearrangement uses TRBV24-1 and TRBJ2-2, with D hard to call. Per the germline V gene, CDR1 is KGHDR and CDR2 is SFDVKD. There are 17 residues in the CDR3. V dropped 4 bases and J dropped 0 bases, with 14 bases sitting between them. CDR3 loop: CATSEPPVATNTGELFF. The CDR3 nucleotides read TGTGCCACCAGTGAGCCCCCAGTCGCTACGAACACCGGGGAGCTGTTTTTT.